This TCR beta chain was found in a study of blood T cell repertoires in COVID-19. Authors' data handling: Reference gene primers were amplified, and this amplification served to estimate nucleated cell counts. Sequenced by immunoSEQ multiplex PCR; TCRdb stores in-frame clones only, minus some. That table is the source of V, J and clone size, and D and trimming were worked out from the DNA. The data hold about 330,000 clones, with around 87% observed a single time. This CDR3 contains 14 residues. Germline CDR1 SGHTA, CDR2 FQGNSA. The trim removed 4 bases at V and 0 bases at J, leaving 2 bases unmatched.

V and J are TRBV7-2 and TRBJ2-7; 8 nucleotides align to TRBD2. The sequenced sample was peripheral blood. This receptor was taken from a woman aged 50 to 60 with active or convalescent COVID-19. The CDR3 bases are TGTGCCAGCAGCTATAGCGGGAACTCCTACGAGCAGTACTTC. Protein: CASSYSGNSYEQYF.